One sample yielded the 28 T cell receptor beta chains listed below, sequenced in a study of early T cells in non-severe SARS-CoV-2 infection. Using its own MiXCR run on the 5' RACE reads, TCRdb lists one record per CDR3 protein. The sample holds around 89,000 distinct CDR3 sequences; about 15% are singletons and the top ten take about 0.59%. Input material: whole blood. These receptors were taken from an adult who was a healthcare worker with PCR-confirmed SARS-CoV-2 infection or an uninfected control (not recorded which).

This clonotype has just a few counts. The chain has TRBV19 and TRBJ2-6; D gene ambiguous. CDR3 length: 16 residues. CDR1 LNHDA and CDR2 SQIVND come from the germline V gene (reference sequence). The V gene lost 8 bases and the J gene lost 0 bases, with 14 bases spanning the gap. CDR3 sequence reads: CASGRIRSSGANVLTF. CDR3 DNA: TGTGCCAGTGGCCGAATCAGAAGCTCTGGGGCCAACGTCCTGACTTTC.

This sequence joins TRBV12-3 or TRBV12-4 and TRBJ1-6; tentatively, D is TRBD1 (6 bases). The CDR3 contains 16 residues. The V gene lost 6 bases and the J gene lost 6 bases, with 18 bases spanning the gap. CDR3 sequence: CASSQGRIGGNSPLHF. The CDR3 DNA is TGTGCCAGCAGCCAAGGCAGGATAGGGGGTAATTCACCCCTCCACTTT.

This clonotype has at least ten counts. This chain joins TRBV7-8 and TRBJ2-7; D possibly matches TRBD1 or TRBD2 (5 bases each). V dropped 0 bases and J dropped 3 bases, with 12 bases sitting between them. Germline V gene sequence: CDR1 SGHVS, CDR2 FQNEAQ. The CDR3 is made up of 15 amino acids. The CDR3 sequence is CASSLAGAGGYEQYV. Here the CDR3 DNA reads TGTGCCAGCAGCTTAGCAGGGGCTGGGGGCTACGAGCAGTACGTC.

This clonotype was counted ten times or more. This chain connects TRBV5-5 to TRBJ1-1; 11 positions match TRBD1. V lost 2 bases and J lost 0; bases outside the gene matches: 3. Germline CDR1 is SGHKS and CDR2 is YYEKEE (reference sequence). The CDR3 runs to 16 residues. CDR3 in DNA: TGTGCCAGCAGCTTTTGGACAGGGGGCATGAACACTGAAGCTTTCTTT. This translates into CASSFWTGGMNTEAFF.

The chain recombines TRBV7-2 with TRBJ2-7, with D hard to call. Germline V gene sequence: CDR1 SGHTA, CDR2 FQGNSA. The CDR3 length is 13 residues. Trimming left V 5 bases short and J 7 bases short, with 15 bases between. The CDR3: CASSLGPHREQYV. The CDR3 nucleotides read TGTGCCAGCAGCCTGGGCCCTCATAGGGAGCAGTACGTC.

The chain carries TRBV30 and TRBJ2-2; D gene uncertain. This CDR3 spans 11 amino acids. Germline V gene data show CDR1 as GTSNPN and CDR2 as SVGIG (reference sequence). Trimming shortened V by 5 bases and J by 5 bases, and 6 bases separated the two germline ends. This chain's CDR3 is CAWEKTGELFF. The CDR3 DNA sequence: TGTGCCTGGGAGAAAACCGGGGAGCTGTTTTTT.

The chain uses TRBV29-1 and TRBJ2-5; 8 bases are a match to TRBD1. V was clipped by 6 bases and J by 6 bases; unmatched bases: 12. Germline V gene lookup returns CDR1 SQVTM and CDR2 ANQGSEA. This CDR3 is built from 14 residues. CDR3 in amino acids: CSVALGQGAKTQYF. As DNA, the CDR3 is TGCAGCGTCGCTTTAGGGCAGGGGGCGAAGACCCAGTACTTC.

The chain recombines TRBV20-1 with TRBJ2-5, with TRBD1 matching 7 bases. CDR3 length: 18 amino acids. Germline V gene data show CDR1 as DFQATT and CDR2 as SNEGSKA (reference sequence). The trim removed 6 bases at V and 0 bases at J, leaving 19 bases unmatched. In nucleotides, the CDR3 is TGCAGTGCCACTAGGGGTGGGACAGCCCCTACTTACCAAGAGACCCAGTACTTC. This codes for CSATRGGTAPTYQETQYF.

This clonotype was detected a few times. V and J are TRBV7-2 and TRBJ2-3; either TRBD1 or TRBD2 may supply D (5 bases each). Germline loops: CDR1 SGHTA, CDR2 FQGNSA. The length of the CDR3 is 17 residues. V gave up 5 bases and J gave up 1 base, with 19 bases separating them. CDR3 sequence (DNA): TGTGCCAGCAGCCTTAGATCGGGAATGGGGCGCACAGATACGCAGTATTTT. Translation: CASSLRSGMGRTDTQYF.

The chain uses TRBV20-1 and TRBJ1-2; TRBD1 agrees at 7 bases. CDR1 is DFQATT, CDR2 SNEGSKA, per germline (reference sequence). The CDR3 totals 15 residues. After removal of 5 bases from V and 2 bases from J, the junction contained 11 bases not matched to a gene. CDR3 coding DNA: TGCAGTGCTCCCTTCCCCGACAGGGTGAACTATGGCTACACCTTC. Translating it yields CSAPFPDRVNYGYTF.

This clonotype was recorded a few times. This sequence joins TRBV7-2 and TRBJ2-3; D tentatively reads TRBD1 or TRBD2 (7 bases each). Germline V gene sequence: CDR1 SGHTA, CDR2 FQGNSA. Between the trimmed V and J ends, which lost 7 bases and 5 bases, there was a span of 16 bases. This CDR3 has 14 residues. CDR3 bases: TGTGCCAGCACCCCAGGGGGGGTAGGAGATACGCAGTATTTT. Encoded protein: CASTPGGVGDTQYF. The whole variable domain, remainder taken from reference TRBV7-2 and TRBJ2-3, is GAGVSQSPSNKVTEKGKDVELRCDPISGHTALYWYRQSLGQGLEFLIYFQGNSAPDKSGLPSDRFSAERTGGSVSTLTIQRTQQEDSAVYLCASTPGGVGDTQYFGPGTRLTVL.

The chain joins TRBV6-6 to TRBJ1-1, with a weak D call TRBD1 (5 bases). The length of the CDR3 is 14 residues. V was clipped by 6 bases and J by 4 bases, with 15 bases between them. Germline-derived CDR1 and CDR2 are MNHNY and SVGAGI (reference sequence). CDR3 sequence: CASSEGRRSTEAFF. The CDR3 nucleotides are TGTGCCAGCAGCGAGGGACGGCGGTCCACTGAAGCTTTCTTT.

This clonotype came up a few times. The J gene is TRBJ2-3, the V gene TRBV6-5, with a tentative D call TRBD2 (5 bases). CDR1 and CDR2 from the germline V gene are MNHEY and SVGAGI. V shed 2 bases and J shed 2 bases, with 14 bases lying between them. The CDR3 is 16 amino acids. The CDR3 DNA is TGTGCCAGCAGTTACGGGAGCGCAGGAAACACAGATACGCAGTATTTT. It translates to CASSYGSAGNTDTQYF.

This clonotype showed up just a few times. This chain joins TRBV20-1 and TRBJ2-1, with 13 bases matching TRBD2. The length of the CDR3 is 15 residues. J lost 8 bases, V lost 1 base, and 5 bases had no gene match. Germline loops: CDR1 DFQATT, CDR2 SNEGSKA (reference sequence). The CDR3 reads CSARGTSGGAYEQFF. The DNA for the CDR3 is TGCAGTGCTAGAGGTACTAGCGGGGGGGCCTATGAGCAGTTCTTC.

This clonotype occurred a few times. The chain combines TRBV20-1 with TRBJ1-4; 9 nucleotides align to TRBD1. The V gene end was trimmed by 6 bases and the J gene end by 7 bases; junction bases not matched to a gene: 6. The germline gives CDR1 DFQATT, CDR2 SNEGSKA (reference sequence). There are 13 residues in the CDR3. The CDR3 region has the DNA TGCAGTGCCCCGGGACAGGGAATTGAAAAACTGTTTTTT. This encodes CSAPGQGIEKLFF.

The rearrangement links TRBV12-3 or TRBV12-4 to TRBJ1-2, with D tentatively TRBD1 (6 bases). V was clipped by 6 bases and J by 3 bases, with 20 bases between them. This CDR3 is built from 16 residues. CDR3 sequence reads: CASSNPMPTGHYGYTF. The CDR3 nucleotides read TGTGCCAGCAGCAACCCAATGCCAACAGGGCACTATGGCTACACCTTC.

This clonotype was counted at least ten times. V gene TRBV9 combines with J gene TRBJ2-2; the D gene is possibly TRBD1 (6 bases). Trimming removed 4 bases from V and 5 bases from J, with 18 bases in between. The CDR3 contains 16 residues. Germline V gene sequence: CDR1 SGDLS, CDR2 YYNGEE. For the CDR3, the DNA is TGTGCCAGCAGCATCTCCACAGGGTCTAGTACCGGGGAGCTGTTTTTT. This codes for CASSISTGSSTGELFF.

Only a few counts were recorded for this clonotype. This chain uses TRBV30 with TRBJ1-6, with no clear D. Germline V CDR1 and CDR2: GTSNPN, SVGIG (reference sequence). This CDR3 spans 13 amino acids. The ends were cut back, 3 bases at V and 7 bases at J, with 10 bases in the middle. The chain's CDR3 is CAWSPDANSPLHF. The DNA of the CDR3 is TGTGCCTGGAGCCCCGACGCCAATTCACCCCTCCACTTT.

In this sample, this clonotype turned up a few times. V is TRBV20-1 and J is TRBJ2-3, with 7 bases aligning to TRBD1. The CDR3 is 16 residues long. J lost 2 bases, V lost 5 bases, and 13 bases had no gene match. CDR1 is DFQATT and CDR2 is SNEGSKA in the germline V gene (reference sequence). DNA of the CDR3: TGCAGTGCTCTGAACCGGGACAGAGGGAACACAGATACGCAGTATTTT. Translation: CSALNRDRGNTDTQYF.

Many counts were recorded for this clonotype. The chain is built from TRBV7-3 and TRBJ2-1, with D maybe TRBD2 (6 bases). The CDR3 sequence is 14 residues long. CDR1 and CDR2 from the germline V gene are SGHTA and FQGTGA. V shed 0 bases and J shed 4 bases, with 7 bases lying between them. Written as DNA, the CDR3 is TGTGCCAGCAGCTTAACTAGCGGATACAATGAGCAGTTCTTC. This gives the protein CASSLTSGYNEQFF.

This clonotype was seen a few times. The rearrangement links TRBV7-2 to TRBJ2-1, with D perhaps being TRBD1 or TRBD2 (6 bases each). Per germline, CDR1 SGHTA and CDR2 FQGNSA. This CDR3 comprises 14 residues. The germline V and J ends were trimmed by 2 bases and 7 bases, with 12 bases remaining between them. The CDR3, as DNA: TGTGCCAGCAGCTTAAGTAGGGGGGCGAATGAGCAGTTCTTC. Translation gives CASSLSRGANEQFF.

V gene TRBV5-1 combines with J gene TRBJ2-4; a weak D match, TRBD1 (6 bases). Trimming stripped 5 bases from V and 4 bases from J, with 19 bases between. This CDR3 is built from 16 residues. Germline-derived CDR1 and CDR2 are SGHRS and YFSETQ. As DNA, the CDR3 is TGCGCCAGCAGTACCGCGACAGGCGAAGGGAAAAACATTCAGTACTTC. Its protein product is CASSTATGEGKNIQYF.

This clonotype was seen only a few times. This chain connects TRBV12-3 or TRBV12-4 to TRBJ2-1; 7 bases map to TRBD2. The CDR3 runs 14 residues. Trimming cost V 1 base and J 7 bases; bases outside gene matches: 4. The CDR3 nucleotides are TGTGCCAGCAGTTTAGGGGCCGGGGGGAATGAGCAGTTCTTC. Encoded protein: CASSLGAGGNEQFF.

There are many counts of this clonotype. The chain couples TRBV7-3 to TRBJ2-2, with TRBD2 matching 8 bases. Germline V gene sequence: CDR1 SGHTA, CDR2 FQGTGA. The CDR3 totals 20 residues. The trim removed 2 bases at V and 0 bases at J, leaving 14 bases unmatched. CDR3 protein: CASSLLARSGGTPNTGELFF. DNA for the CDR3: TGTGCCAGCAGCTTACTGGCGCGGAGCGGGGGTACACCGAACACCGGGGAGCTGTTTTTT.

This clonotype was detected a few times. This chain links TRBV20-1 with TRBJ2-3; D unresolved. Germline V gene lookup returns CDR1 DFQATT and CDR2 SNEGSKA (reference sequence). V was shortened by 5 bases and J by 3 bases, with 9 bases between the two germline ends. CDR3 length: 12 residues. CDR3 nucleotides: TGCAGTGCTCGTCGAGAGACAGATACGCAGTATTTT. The encoded protein is CSARRETDTQYF.

This clonotype was counted between two and nine times. The chain is built from TRBV4-1 and TRBJ2-1, with D perhaps matching TRBD2 (7 bases). Germline loops: CDR1 MGHRA, CDR2 YSYEKL. V lost 0 bases and J 7 bases, leaving 13 bases between the germline ends. The CDR3 runs 15 residues. The CDR3 DNA is TGCGCCAGCAGCCAAGATTGGGGGGGGCAGAATGAGCAGTTCTTC. Protein product: CASSQDWGGQNEQFF.

The chain is built from TRBV5-1 and TRBJ2-3; D possibly corresponds to TRBD1 (5 bases). CDR1 and CDR2 (germline): SGHRS, YFSETQ. The CDR3 covers 16 residues. Trimming shortened V by 4 bases and J by 2 bases, and 17 bases separated the two germline ends. CDR3 DNA: TGCGCCAGCAGCCTCCGACAGCACGAATACACAGATACGCAGTATTTT. The encoded protein is CASSLRQHEYTDTQYF.

A few counts support this clonotype. The chain has TRBV9 and TRBJ1-1; D is ambiguous. Germline CDR1 and CDR2: SGDLS and YYNGEE. The CDR3 loop spans 13 amino acids. The V and J ends lost 1 base and 3 bases respectively, with 7 bases between them. In DNA form, the CDR3 reads TGTGCCAGCAGCGTACAGAGGGACACTGAAGCTTTCTTT. Its translation: CASSVQRDTEAFF.